The 11 T cell receptor beta chains listed next were all sequenced from one sample in a study of siplizumab effects on memory and regulatory T cells. Assay used: immunoSEQ multiplex PCR; TCRdb lists only in-frame clones, some missing. Here the sample spans over 50,000 clones, around 78% being singletons. Sequences were obtained from memory CD4+ T cells sorted from blood. Receptors were obtained from a human donor in good health.

This chain links TRBV5-6 with TRBJ1-5; possibly TRBD1 for D (5 bases). The CDR3 has 13 amino acids. The ends were cut back, 7 bases at V and 7 bases at J, with 15 bases in the middle. In germline, CDR1 is SGHDT, CDR2 YYEEEE. CDR3 in amino acids: CASPRGASQPQHF. Here the CDR3 DNA reads TGTGCCAGCCCTAGAGGGGCGAGCCAGCCCCAGCATTTT.

The chain recombines TRBV5-6 with TRBJ1-2; tentative D call: TRBD1 (5 bases). CDR1 is SGHDT and CDR2 is YYEEEE in the germline V gene. This CDR3 comprises 13 residues. Trimming took 3 bases from V and 4 from J, leaving 10 bases between them. CDR3 region: CASSSQVFYGYTF. In DNA, the CDR3 is TGTGCCAGCAGCTCACAGGTCTTCTATGGCTACACCTTC. The whole variable domain, filled in from reference TRBV5-6 and TRBJ1-2, reads DAGVTQSPTHLIKTRGQQVTLRCSPKSGHDTVSWYQQALGQGPQFIFQYYEEEERQRGNFPDRFSGHQFPNYSSELNVNALLLGDSALYLCASSSQVFYGYTFGSGTRLTVV.

This rearrangement joins TRBV11-1 to TRBJ2-5; the D gene is possibly TRBD2 (6 bases). This CDR3 has 14 residues. The V and J ends lost 5 bases and 11 bases respectively, with 21 bases between them. Germline CDR1 SGHAT, CDR2 FQDESV (reference sequence). The CDR3 sequence: CASSTLTGRGLQYF. CDR3 DNA: TGTGCCAGCAGCACCCTGACCGGGCGGGGACTTCAGTACTTC. The variable domain in full, completed from reference TRBV11-1 and TRBJ2-5, reads EAEVAQSPRYKITEKSQAVAFWCDPISGHATLYWYRQILGQGPELLVQFQDESVVDDSQLPKDRFSAERLKGVDSTLKIQPAELGDSAMYLCASSTLTGRGLQYFGPGTRLLVL.

This clone occurred once. The chain carries TRBV4-2 and TRBJ1-2; 11 bases fit TRBD1. This CDR3 is built from 15 residues. CDR1 and CDR2 from the germline V gene are LGHNA and YNFKEQ. Trimming at V came to 1 base and at J to 8 bases, leaving 6 bases not matched to a gene. CDR3 DNA sequence: TGTGCCAGCAGCCAAGGGACAGGGGGCGCCGGAGGCTACACCTTC. This codes for CASSQGTGGAGGYTF.

The chain links TRBV15 to TRBJ2-3, with a tentative D call TRBD1 (5 bases). The CDR3 has 13 amino acids. CDR1 and CDR2 (germline): LNHNV, YYDKDF (reference sequence). V was shortened by 4 bases and J by 6 bases, with 11 bases between the two germline ends. The CDR3 DNA reads TGTGCCACCAGCAAGACAGTCACGGATACGCAGTATTTT. The encoded protein is CATSKTVTDTQYF.

The chain joins TRBV7-2 to TRBJ2-1; no reliable D call. Germline V gene sequence: CDR1 SGHTA, CDR2 FQGNSA. The CDR3 runs 16 residues. V was shortened by 4 bases and J by 4 bases, with 17 bases between the two germline ends. DNA of the CDR3: TGTGCCAGCAGCTCCTCCAGTTCCCCGCAGTACAATGAGCAGTTCTTC. Translated: CASSSSSSPQYNEQFF.

This chain uses TRBV4-2 with TRBJ2-3, with 9 nucleotides matching TRBD2. CDR1 LGHNA and CDR2 YNFKEQ come from the germline V gene. This CDR3 comprises 14 residues. The V and J ends lost 4 bases and 2 bases, in that order; junction bases with no gene match: 1. CDR3 DNA sequence: TGTGCCAGCAGCCCTAGCGGGGTCACAGATACGCAGTATTTT. Residues: CASSPSGVTDTQYF.

The J gene is TRBJ1-3, the V gene TRBV5-1; possibly TRBD1 for D (6 bases). The CDR3 length is 15 residues. Germline CDR1 reads SGHRS; CDR2 reads YFSETQ. The V gene lost 4 bases and the J gene lost 3 bases, with 14 bases spanning the gap. The CDR3 sequence: CASSPTGYGGNTIYF. Written as DNA, the CDR3 is TGCGCCAGCAGCCCGACAGGATATGGTGGAAACACCATATATTTT. The complete variable domain, with remaining parts taken from reference TRBV5-1 and TRBJ1-3, reads KAGVTQTPRYLIKTRGQQVTLSCSPISGHRSVSWYQQTPGQGLQFLFEYFSETQRNKGNFPGRFSGRQFSNSRSEMNVSTLELGDSALYLCASSPTGYGGNTIYFGEGSWLTVV.

The chain recombines TRBV5-4 with TRBJ1-6; perhaps TRBD1 as D (6 bases). Trimming stripped 7 bases from V and 5 bases from J, with 22 bases between. Germline V lookup: CDR1 SGHNT, CDR2 YYREEE (reference sequence). CDR3 size: 17 residues. The CDR3 region is CASAWGHSLGNNSPLHF. The DNA of the CDR3 is TGTGCCAGCGCATGGGGGCATTCCCTGGGAAATAATTCACCCCTCCACTTT.

The V and J genes are TRBV18 and TRBJ2-5; D gene unclear. The CDR3 sequence is 14 residues long. Germline-derived CDR1 and CDR2 are KGHSH and LQKENI. Trimming removed 0 bases from V and 5 bases from J, with 10 bases in between. The CDR3 nucleotides are TGTGCCAGCTCACCACCGTTAGCCCCCGAGACCCAGTACTTC. Translated, it gives CASSPPLAPETQYF. The whole variable domain, remainder taken from reference TRBV18 and TRBJ2-5, is NAGVMQNPRHLVRRRGQEARLRCSPMKGHSHVYWYRQLPEEGLKFMVYLQKENIIDESGMPKERFSAEFPKEGPSILRIQQVVRGDSAAYFCASSPPLAPETQYFGPGTRLLVL.

The rearrangement uses TRBV18 and TRBJ1-1; 7 bases are shared with TRBD1. Germline CDR1 reads KGHSH; CDR2 reads LQKENI. The ends lost 1 base at V and 1 base at J; junction bases unmatched: 3. The CDR3 length is 15 residues. The chain's CDR3 is CASSPQGGSNTEAFF. The CDR3 region has the DNA TGTGCCAGCTCACCACAAGGGGGCTCGAACACTGAAGCTTTCTTT.